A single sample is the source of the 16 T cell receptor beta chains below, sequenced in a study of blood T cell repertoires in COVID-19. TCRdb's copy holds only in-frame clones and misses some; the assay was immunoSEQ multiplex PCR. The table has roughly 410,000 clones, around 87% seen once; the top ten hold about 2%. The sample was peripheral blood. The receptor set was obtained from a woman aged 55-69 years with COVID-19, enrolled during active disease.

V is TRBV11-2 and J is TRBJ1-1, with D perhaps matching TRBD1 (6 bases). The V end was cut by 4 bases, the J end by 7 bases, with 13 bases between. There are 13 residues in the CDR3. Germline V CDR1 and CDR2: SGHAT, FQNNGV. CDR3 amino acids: CASSSGVYGEAFF. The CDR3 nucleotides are TGTGCCAGCAGCTCAGGGGTGTACGGTGAAGCTTTCTTT. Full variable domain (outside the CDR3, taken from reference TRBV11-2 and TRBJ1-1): EAGVAQSPRYKIIEKRQSVAFWCNPISGHATLYWYQQILGQGPKLLIQFQNNGVVDDSQLPKDRFSAERLKGVDSTLKIQPAKLEDSAVYLCASSSGVYGEAFFGQGTRLTVV.

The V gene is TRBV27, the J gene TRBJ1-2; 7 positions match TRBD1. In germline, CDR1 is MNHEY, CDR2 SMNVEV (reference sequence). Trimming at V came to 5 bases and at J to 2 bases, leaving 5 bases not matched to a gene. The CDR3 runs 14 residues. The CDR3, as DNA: TGTGCCAGCAGTATCTCGACAGGGAACTATGGCTACACCTTC. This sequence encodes CASSISTGNYGYTF.

CDR3 amino acids: CASSRLAGVIDEQYF. CDR3 sequence (DNA): TGTGCCAGCAGCCGACTAGCGGGGGTAATCGACGAGCAGTACTTC. The rearrangement joins TRBV11-2 to TRBJ2-7; 12 nucleotides match TRBD2. Germline V gene lookup returns CDR1 SGHAT and CDR2 FQNNGV. CDR3 length: 15 amino acids. J gave up 5 bases and V 5 bases, and 7 bases lay outside the gene matches.

The CDR3 DNA reads as TGTGCCAGCAGCTCCACGTCCGGGACAGGGTTCTATGGCTACACCTTC. Its translation: CASSSTSGTGFYGYTF. The chain carries TRBV7-9 and TRBJ1-2; TRBD1 matches 9 bases. The length of the CDR3 is 16 residues. The germline V gene encodes CDR1 SEHNR and CDR2 FQNEAQ (reference sequence). Trimming at V came to 4 bases and at J to 4 bases, leaving 10 bases not matched to a gene. Variable domain in full (rest from reference TRBV7-9 and TRBJ1-2): DTGVSQNPRHKITKRGQNVTFRCDPISEHNRLYWYRQTLGQGPEFLTYFQNEAQLEKSRLLSDRFSAERPKGSFSTLEIQRTEQGDSAMYLCASSSTSGTGFYGYTFGSGTRLTVV.

CDR3 in DNA: TGCGCCAGCAGCCGCGGGACGCCAAACAATGAGCAGTTCTTC. It specifies CASSRGTPNNEQFF. The chain has TRBV5-1 and TRBJ2-1, with D perhaps TRBD2 (6 bases). The CDR3 spans 14 residues. CDR1 and CDR2 (germline): SGHRS, YFSETQ. Deletions cut 4 bases from V and 5 bases from J, with 13 bases between. The full variable domain, completed using reference TRBV5-1 and TRBJ2-1, is KAGVTQTPRYLIKTRGQQVTLSCSPISGHRSVSWYQQTPGQGLQFLFEYFSETQRNKGNFPGRFSGRQFSNSRSEMNVSTLELGDSALYLCASSRGTPNNEQFFGPGTRLTVL.

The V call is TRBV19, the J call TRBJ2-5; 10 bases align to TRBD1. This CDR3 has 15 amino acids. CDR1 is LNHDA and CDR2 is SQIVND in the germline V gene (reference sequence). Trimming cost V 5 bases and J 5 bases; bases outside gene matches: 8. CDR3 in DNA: TGTGCCAGTAGTGTACGACAGGGGGCAGGGGAGACCCAGTACTTC. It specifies CASSVRQGAGETQYF.

Here the CDR3 reads CAWKAGDIQYF. The DNA for the CDR3 is TGTGCCTGGAAGGCGGGGGACATTCAGTACTTC. V gene TRBV30 combines with J gene TRBJ2-4; 7 bases match TRBD2. CDR1 and CDR2 (germline): GTSNPN, SVGIG (reference sequence). This CDR3 spans 11 amino acids. Trimming took 4 bases from V and 8 from J; bases not matched to a gene: 2.

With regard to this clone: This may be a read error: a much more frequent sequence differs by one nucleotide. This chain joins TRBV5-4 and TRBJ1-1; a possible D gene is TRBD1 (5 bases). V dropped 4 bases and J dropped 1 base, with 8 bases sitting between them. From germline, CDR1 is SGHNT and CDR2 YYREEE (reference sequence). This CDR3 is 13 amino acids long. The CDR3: CASSRGGNTEAFF. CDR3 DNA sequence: TGTGCCAGCAGCAGGGGAGGGAACACTGAAGCTTTCTTT.

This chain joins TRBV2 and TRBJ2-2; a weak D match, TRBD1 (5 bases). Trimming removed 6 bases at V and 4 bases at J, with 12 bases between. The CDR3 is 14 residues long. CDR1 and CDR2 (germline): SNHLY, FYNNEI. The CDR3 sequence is CASRRGGVTGELFF. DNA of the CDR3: TGTGCCAGCAGAAGGGGTGGGGTCACCGGGGAGCTGTTTTTT.

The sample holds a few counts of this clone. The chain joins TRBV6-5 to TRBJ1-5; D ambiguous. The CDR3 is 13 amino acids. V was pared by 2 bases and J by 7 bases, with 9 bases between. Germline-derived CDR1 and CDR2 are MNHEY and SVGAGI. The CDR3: CASSYGGGQPQHF. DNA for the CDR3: TGTGCCAGCAGTTACGGTGGAGGGCAGCCCCAGCATTTT.

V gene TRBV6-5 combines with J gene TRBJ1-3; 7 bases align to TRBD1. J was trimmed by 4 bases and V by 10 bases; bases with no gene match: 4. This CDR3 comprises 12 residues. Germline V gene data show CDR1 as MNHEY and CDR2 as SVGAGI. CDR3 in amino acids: CATGGQGNTIYF. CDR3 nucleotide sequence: TGTGCCACCGGGGGACAGGGAAACACCATATATTTT.

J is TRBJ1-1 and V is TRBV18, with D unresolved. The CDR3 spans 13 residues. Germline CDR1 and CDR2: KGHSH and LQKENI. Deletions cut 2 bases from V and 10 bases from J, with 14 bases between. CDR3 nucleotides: TGTGCCAGCTCACCAGATTCCGTGCCGCGAGCTTTCTTT. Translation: CASSPDSVPRAFF.

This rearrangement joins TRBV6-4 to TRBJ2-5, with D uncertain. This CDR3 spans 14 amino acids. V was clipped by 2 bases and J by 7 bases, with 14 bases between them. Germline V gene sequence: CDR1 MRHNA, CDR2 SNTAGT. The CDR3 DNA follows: TGTGCCAGCAGTGACGGCCTGAGCTCAGGGACCCAGTACTTC. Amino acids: CASSDGLSSGTQYF.

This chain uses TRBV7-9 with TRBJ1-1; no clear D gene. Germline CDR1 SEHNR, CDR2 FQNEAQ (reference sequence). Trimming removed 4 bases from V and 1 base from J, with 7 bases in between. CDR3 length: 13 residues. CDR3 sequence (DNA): TGTGCCAGCAGCTCGGACTCGAACACTGAAGCTTTCTTT. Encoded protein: CASSSDSNTEAFF.

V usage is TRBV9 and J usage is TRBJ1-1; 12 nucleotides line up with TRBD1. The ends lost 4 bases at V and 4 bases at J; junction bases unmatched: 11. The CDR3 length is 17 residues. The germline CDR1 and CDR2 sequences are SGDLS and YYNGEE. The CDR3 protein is CASSTGQGAQKGTEAFF. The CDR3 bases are TGTGCCAGCAGCACGGGACAGGGGGCGCAGAAGGGCACTGAAGCTTTCTTT.

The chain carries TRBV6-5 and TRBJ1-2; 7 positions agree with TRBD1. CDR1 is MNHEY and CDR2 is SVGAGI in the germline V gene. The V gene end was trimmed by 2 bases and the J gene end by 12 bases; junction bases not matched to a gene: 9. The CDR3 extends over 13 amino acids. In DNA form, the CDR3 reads TGTGCCAGCAGTTACCGGGCAGGGGGATCGGACACCTTC. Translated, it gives CASSYRAGGSDTF.